The sequence of this T cell receptor (beta chain) was determined in a study of CD8 T cells in Susac syndrome (dated by TCRdb to about 2019). With respect to the entire study: Of the Susac syndrome patients who were sequenced, six had clinically active disease and fewer than ten were in clinical remission. Repertoire sequencing was used to test whether CD8+ T cell activation and differentiation in Susac syndrome was antigen driven. CD8+ T cell repertoire clonality was compared between some 12 healthy donors, roughly 14 Susac syndrome patients and around 15 multiple sclerosis patients. At the time of blood withdrawal, Susac syndrome patients were either therapy-naive, taking corticosteroids (with some also receiving IVIg), or on IVIg alone. Results and caveats for the whole study, not just this receptor: Looking at Susac-specific public clones, the researchers identified approximately 15 in the total CD8+ repertoire and roughly 5 in the CD8+ TEMRA repertoire. The number of individuals in the TCR sequencing and HLA analysis was recognized as being relatively small. Clonal expansion was seen in Susac syndrome CD8+ repertoires, peaking in CD8+ TEMRA cells and being greater in clinically active patients than in remitting ones.

The CDR3 contains 15 residues, cysteine and phenylalanine counted. Solely the CDR3 DNA is kept, with 45 bases framed from the first base. For CDR1 and CDR2, the germline V gene (reference sequence) lists SGHNT and YYREEE. The V end loses 4 bases and the J end loses 1 base, and a stretch of 12 bases separates them. With regard to this clonotype: Its antigen is unknown. The record has no base qualities; no much larger clone is one base away.

Peripheral blood CD8+ and CD4+ T cells from healthy donors, Susac syndrome patients and multiple sclerosis patients were profiled by high-throughput TCR beta sequencing. The Susac syndrome patients fulfilled recently defined diagnostic criteria for definite or probable disease. Bulk CD8+ and CD4+ T cells were purified by magnetic negative isolation, while CD8+ TEMRA cells were enriched using FACS. Blood was collected in EDTA tubes and processed within 24 hours, with PBMCs isolated through density gradient centrifugation. PBMCs intended for TCR sequencing were frozen in liquid nitrogen and were later thawed in a 37 degrees C water bath. The sorted or isolated CD4+, CD8+ and CD8+ TEMRA cells had a purity of 90% or higher. RNA was extracted with the RNeasy kit and about 0.5 to 1 ug was reverse transcribed using random hexamers. The immunoSEQ multiplex PCR assay, covering 54 Vbeta and 13 Jbeta segments, was used to amplify TCR beta CDR3 regions. To correct PCR amplification bias, a synthetic template baseline was used for both primer optimization and computational correction. On the study's bioinformatics: Reads were annotated to V, D and J genes according to IMGT and were analyzed with immunoSEQ Analyzer, with only productive sequences retained. Clonality was computed as one minus Shannon entropy normalized by log2 of the number of productive unique sequences. Public and private clones were assessed among the 100 most prevalent clones of each patient and control. Susac-specific clones were defined as absent from healthy and MS cohorts, over a thousand published viral clones and other ImmuneACCESS disease sequences. TCRdb applied fastp at Q25 and MiXCR to the public reads, then kept only in-frame beta chains. Each CDR3 protein appears once, grouped with its most common genes and DNA. The V and J calls here are based on TCRdb, not the publication. In this sample the table shows some 130,000 distinct CDR3 sequences, just under 95% of which occur a single time. 0.15% to 0.2% of the sample is held by the ten biggest clonotypes.

The sample taken for sequencing was CD8+ T cells from PBMCs. This sequence uses TRBV5-4 and TRBJ1-5; a confident D gene designation cannot be given. This clonotype was obtained from a human donor with Susac syndrome. The CDR3 protein sequence reads: CASSLDLGSNQPQHF. The nucleotides are TGTGCCAGCAGCCTTGACCTCGGCAGCAATCAGCCCCAGCATTTT.